The source of this T cell receptor beta chain is a study of T-cell memory formation after mild COVID-19. Study overall: TCR clusters were mostly donor specific.

In its sample, this clonotype was seen many times. J lost 3 bases, V lost 2 bases, and 3 bases had no gene match. Germline V CDR1 and CDR2: LGHNA, YNFKEQ. CDR3 length equals 15 residues. Amplification by 5'RACE using constant-segment primers produced TCR alpha and TCR beta cDNA libraries that carried sample barcodes and UMIs. TCRdb reprocessed the 5' RACE reads with MiXCR, giving one entry per CDR3 protein. The profile shows 260,000 or so distinct CDR3 sequences, 16% of them singletons. The sample consisted of PBMCs or a T cell subset sorted from them (not recorded which). V usage is TRBV4-2 and J usage is TRBJ2-1, with 8 positions matching TRBD2. The receptor was derived from a man aged 18 to 29 who had mild COVID-19 (a few samples of this study predate the infection). Cell type and time point are not known. The CDR3 here is CASSQLRGDYNEQFF. The DNA for the CDR3 is TGTGCCAGCAGCCAATTGCGGGGGGACTACAATGAGCAGTTCTTC.